This T cell receptor (beta chain) was retrieved from a study of cytomegalovirus exposure and HLA in healthy donors (dated by TCRdb to about 2017). Regarding the study in general: An earlier analysis of approximately 550 of the donors reported approximately 290 Gb of sequence data and some 100 million unique TCR beta sequences from 150 million to 200 million T cells. About 330 gigabases of sequencing data and around 80 million unique TCR sequences made up an early release that covered under 750 HLA-typed donors. Of the 350 to 450 genotyped donors, 75% to 85% were placed in the genetic ancestry cluster associated with self-reported Caucasian donors. The aim of the study was to test whether cataloging public T cell receptors could identify signatures of past pathogen exposure. Using immunosequencing, the study profiled T cell repertoires from about 620 subjects and related those repertoires to cytomegalovirus serostatus. A separate validation cohort of more than 100 different subjects was used in addition to the roughly 720-subject first cohort. To predict cytomegalovirus infection status, the study brought together high-throughput TCR immunosequencing, statistical association of individual TCRs with disease status, and machine learning. A later analysis re-analyzed previously published TCR beta repertoires from 650 to 800 donors and added high-resolution HLA genotyping to study TCR occurrence patterns. Rather than using new phenotypic data, the later analysis identified candidate immune exposures from TCR beta sequences and from how often those sequences occurred across donors. In an earlier analysis of roughly 600 of the donors, high-throughput TCR beta sequencing was used to judge whether each TCR beta V gene segment behaved as functional or pseudogenic. Donor age, sex, ethnicity and CMV serostatus were compiled alongside the repertoire data. A later genetic analysis took genome-wide SNP genotypes for about 55% of the roughly 670 donors and used that subset as a discovery cohort. All discovery cohort repertoires had been generated on a single sequencing platform. HLA typing covered class I and class II loci at four-digit resolution. Typing coverage differed by locus: A, B, C, DRB1 and DQB1 were typed in roughly 620-630 donors, DQA1 in 522, DPA1 in over 600, and DPB1 in approximately 450. Because of strong linkage in the cohort, a handful of DR-DQ haplotypes were treated as single units for association and clustering. Among 398 genotyped donors of the cohort, an average of around 240,000 unique TCR beta nucleotide sequences were sequenced per donor, roughly 20% of them non-productive. Results and caveats for the whole study, not just this receptor: The study listed 150 to 200 TCR beta chains as associated with cytomegalovirus. Some IMGT-functional V segments, including TRBV6-2 and TRBV6-3, could not be distinguished by the 87-base-pair reads and were therefore excluded. Roughly uniform sequencing depth across donors was assumed in presence/absence analyses, although this assumption may not hold. Only TCR beta chains were sequenced in this cohort, and the absence of alpha or paired-chain data limited detectable features. A further reported finding was that TCR beta sequences accurately predicted the HLA-A and HLA-B alleles for most subjects in the first cohort. CMV serostatus was the only immune exposure information available for the cohort. Linkage disequilibrium might explain the correlated functional status among segregating V segments, but an unknown experimental factor could not be ruled out. The authors suggested that the approach could potentially be generalized to other disease states and immunological phenotypes. A cluster of highly shared sequence variants was judged likely to represent a technical artifact of the sequencing pipeline. In an earlier analysis of around 500 of the donors, most TCR beta V segments appeared in productive rearrangements about 87% or about 30% of the time, broadly matching IMGT annotations. According to a later analysis, parvovirus B19, influenza, CMV and Epstein-Barr virus appeared linked to several top co-occurrence clusters. When HLA alleles, especially DR and DQ, strongly co-occurred, TCR associations were difficult to assign to individual alleles. An association between a missense DCLRE1C variant and V-gene and J-gene trimming of TCR beta chains was found in a later genetic analysis and replicated in an independent cohort. A later analysis associated about 17,000 TCR beta sequences with specific HLA alleles at a false discovery rate of 0.05. In a later analysis, most CMV-associated TCR beta chains were found to appear HLA-restricted, with HLA associations seemingly driven largely by CMV exposure. In vitro tests confirmed that a few of the cytomegalovirus-associated TCR beta chains recognize cytomegalovirus antigens. Over 15 rarely observed V segments, including chromosome 9 orphons, were excluded from the earlier analysis of some 590 of the donors because counts were too low. Because HLA typing was missing for some donors at each locus, association tests included only the typed subset. Compared with equally common non-associated chains, HLA-associated TCR beta chains in a later analysis were more clonally expanded and had lower generation probabilities. In a later genetic analysis, fewer N-insertions in productive TCRs were reported among donors in an Asian-associated ancestry cluster than the approximately 670-donor mean. While some public TCRs were present in many individuals, most TCR sequences turned up only very rarely across donors. In both the original and validation cohorts, the classifier was reported to diagnose cytomegalovirus status with high specificity and sensitivity. According to a later analysis, TCR association rates differed among HLA loci, with DRB1 alleles showing the most associated TCRs and HLA-C alleles showing the fewest.

Worth noting for this clone: Its recognized antigen is unknown. No base qualities exist here, and no much larger clone lies one base off it.

CDR1 and CDR2 are drawn from the germline V gene (reference sequence): LNHDA, SQIVND. The CDR3 runs 16 amino acids, cysteine and phenylalanine included. Left in the record is the CDR3 DNA by itself, 48 bases read in frame from the first base. The germline ends are 18 bases apart after V is trimmed by 6 bases and J by 3 bases. The library was built by means of the immunoSEQ multiplex PCR assay. For the multiplex PCR, a mixture combining 60 forward primers for TCR Vbeta segments and 13 reverse primers for TCR Jbeta segments was used. Amplification of the CDR3 region of rearranged TCR beta genes was performed with a multiplex PCR assay on genomic DNA. The Illumina HiSeq System was used to sequence the amplified TCR beta libraries as 87-base-pair reads. Concerning the study's data processing: A later analysis counted about 80 million unique TCR beta chains across the 550 to 700 repertoires, and some 12 million of these chains were shared by at least two donors. Raw reads were error-corrected and collapsed into unique sequences with a nearest-neighbor algorithm that merged closely related sequences to remove PCR and sequencing errors. CDR3 sequences were aligned to IMGT reference sequences to assign V, D and J gene segments. For a sequence to be retained, a match of at least six nucleotides was required to both a V gene segment and a J gene segment. A rearrangement was called productive if the CDR3 had no stop codons and remained in frame with V and J, and every other rearrangement was called non-productive. CDR3 was defined by IMGT convention, running from the second conserved V-encoded cysteine to the conserved J-encoded phenylalanine. The earlier analysis of about 590 of the donors excluded sequences that lacked an unambiguous match to a single V gene segment. An earlier analysis of fewer than 750 of the donors classified V segments as functional when productive rearrangements were above 56.7% and as segregating when the standard deviation between donors was above 5%. A statistical classification framework was built to diagnose cytomegalovirus status from the catalog of TCR beta chain sequences. In a later analysis, TCR nucleotide sequences were compared against IMGT/GENE-DB human TR gene sequences so that V and J genes could be assigned. In a later analysis, CDR3 sequences and most-parsimonious VDJ recombination scenarios were assigned using the TCRdist pipeline. In a later analysis, every TCR beta chain was defined by the combination of its CDR3 amino acid sequence and its V-gene family, and reads without a unique V-gene family were dropped. As a way to deal with suspected cross-contamination and a sequencing artifact, a later analysis dropped 450 to 600 nucleotide sequences that were highly shared and had low generation probability. In a later analysis, a clonal expansion index for each public chain was calculated from normalized within-repertoire ranks of inferred template counts. In a later analysis, generation probabilities were computed using a VDJ recombination model fitted to out-of-frame rearrangements, and the results were checked against IGoR. In a later analysis, hypergeometric tests were used to score TCR-TCR, TCR-HLA and TCR-CMV co-occurrence, with a repertoire-size bias correction applied to TCR pairs. False discovery rates were estimated in a later analysis by permuting HLA or CMV assignments 20 times. In a later analysis, co-occurring TCRs were grouped with DBSCAN, and TCRdist sequence similarity was added when clustering was performed within HLA-allele-positive subsets. Co-occurrence clustering excluded repertoires with fewer than 30,000 or more than 120,000 public chains, plus five with anomalous nucleotide sharing. Held by TCRdb, this immuneACCESS table contains in-frame sequences only and omits some clones. Under half of the omission traces to an unresolved V gene where checked; the cause of the rest is unknown. For V, J and clone size, that table is used; D and trimming come from the DNA. This sample is represented by 150,000 to 200,000 clones; approximately 71% of them were singletons. The ten most abundant clones make up roughly 10% of the sample.

In total, approximately 690 healthy bone marrow donors made up the cohort. Cohort members were all nominally healthy when sampled, although unrecorded immune exposures were likely present. The donor tested CMV seropositive and was one of the 289 seropositive cohort members. A peripheral blood sample was provided by each donor, and peripheral blood mononuclear cells were used for TCR beta sequencing. Genomic DNA was extracted from the blood cell samples with the Qiagen DNeasy Blood Extraction Kit. The source of this sequence is a man younger than 30 in good health and CMV-seropositive. The sample was PBMCs. The V gene is TRBV19 and the J gene is TRBJ1-5; the D gene cannot be resolved reliably. The DNA sequence is as follows: TGTGCCAGTAGCCTAGGGCGGGGTTACATCAATCAGCCCCAGCATTTT. Its translation is CASSLGRGYINQPQHF.